This TCR beta chain derives from a study of T cells in Graves' hyperthyroidism and ophthalmopathy (dated by TCRdb to between 2018 and 2021). About the study as a whole: To identify TCR V-J signatures that set the groups apart, the researchers used a discovery cohort of about a hundred patients, made up of about 44 with Graves' ophthalmopathy and 55 to 65 with stable Graves' hyperthyroidism. In roughly six Graves' hyperthyroidism patients, the study also compared T-cell repertoires from thyroid tissue with T-cell repertoires from blood. An independent validation cohort of around 19 hyperthyroidism patients and about 16 patients who later progressed to ophthalmopathy tested prospective prediction of ophthalmopathy. The approximately 100 discovery patients were randomly split 7:3 into training and test sets. Following sampling, methimazole starting at 30 mg daily was given to hyperthyroidism patients, and high-dose intravenous methylprednisolone was given to ophthalmopathy patients. According to the paper, TCR Vbeta CDR3 sequencing was carried out on some 130 peripheral blood samples, which came from 40 to 45 ophthalmopathy, about 75 hyperthyroidism and roughly 17 progressor patients. What the research found in general, with its limitations: Sample size was not statistically predetermined, and investigators were not blinded to group allocation. In validation, progression to ophthalmopathy was predicted by the model with roughly 69% sensitivity and around 75% specificity, a median of roughly six months before onset. Blood samples also contained most of the expanded thyroid clonotypes (frequency above 0.001), which suggests that blood repertoires may reflect thyroid immune responses. A model built on a 13 V-J signature distinguished ophthalmopathy from stable hyperthyroidism, reaching 87.88% sensitivity and 81.08% specificity in cross-validation and 80%/75% in testing.

Taken from cysteine to phenylalanine, the CDR3 has 15 residues. This entry keeps only the CDR3 DNA: 45 bases, framed from base 1. Trimming removed 5 bases from V and 0 bases from J, leaving 11 bases between the germline ends. Reading the germline V gene gives CDR1 SGHTA and CDR2 FQGNSA. The TCR beta CDR3 regions were amplified from the RNA transcripts. For the first round of RT-PCR on the TCR CDR3, the HTBI primer set was used together with the Qiagen OneStep RT-PCR kit. Libraries were constructed in a second round of multiplex PCR, after which size selection and purification were performed. Sequencing of the libraries was done on an Illumina HiSeq2000 using paired-end 100 bp reads. Under the source paper's analysis protocol: SOAPnuke was used to process the raw data, removing reads that contained adapters or uncalled bases, had a mean Phred below 15, or lacked an exact match to the constant primer or identifier. High-quality paired reads were merged with COPE v1.2.5, and unique nucleotide sequences were defined as clonotypes. MiTCR v1.1 was used to align the clonotypes against IMGT TRBV, TRBD and TRBJ reference segments. The analysis included only V-J combinations with a frequency above 0.0001, which together covered 98% to 99.2% of the repertoires. The TCS score was defined as the ratio of F50 (clonal expansion) to E x V (chaos), calculated using BLOSUM62-based TCRdist between CDR3 peptides within each V-J. Welch's t-statistics and random forest reduced roughly 540 V-J features to around 14, which were used in a naive Bayes classifier (R e1071). TCRdb redid the processing of the public reads, applying fastp at Q25 and MiXCR, and retained in-frame beta chains. All rows with the same CDR3 protein become a single entry with the most common DNA and genes. It is TCRdb's table, rather than the study itself, that gives the V and J calls and clone size. The sample table records approximately 560,000 distinct CDR3 sequences; about 45% of these occur just once. The biggest ten clones account for roughly 8.2% of the sample.

A patient counted as having stable Graves' hyperthyroidism if no progression to ophthalmopathy occurred over 18 months of follow-up. Hyperthyroidism patients were newly diagnosed, with disease duration under 2 months, and aged 18 to 65 years. The study excluded patients with uncontrolled infections, other autoimmune diseases, pregnancy or lactation. Diagnoses were based on clinical symptoms, serum thyroxine and TRAb, thyroid ultrasound and orbital computed tomography. Total RNA was extracted with Trizol reagent, and quality was checked on an Agilent 2100 Bioanalyzer. The table lists this clonotype with many counts. Its antigen is not yet known. Base qualities are missing; no much larger clone stands one base away.

The chain is made from TRBV7-2 and TRBJ1-5; TRBD1 is a weak D gene call, 5 bases matching. Material for sequencing was peripheral blood or thyroid tissue (not recorded which). This TCR came from a woman younger than 30 with Graves' hyperthyroidism. Donor details come from another sample of the same person, matched by shared clones. The CDR3 corresponds to CASSPQGYSNQPQHF. The nucleotide sequence reads as follows: TGTGCCAGCAGCCCTCAGGGCTATAGCAATCAGCCCCAGCATTTT.